The clone carrying this T cell receptor beta chain has just a few counts. This record comes from a study of cytomegalovirus exposure and HLA in healthy donors. Libraries were prepared by immunoSEQ multiplex PCR; TCRdb keeps only in-frame clonotypes and omits some of them. The sample comprises 150,000 to 200,000 clones, about nine tenths of which are singletons, and 5% to 7% rests with the top ten. The CDR3 sequence is 13 residues long. Deletions cut 2 bases from V and 7 bases from J, with 12 bases between. Germline V gives CDR1 GTSNPN, CDR2 SVGIG (reference sequence). Material: PBMCs. The source of this sequence is a woman aged 25 to 39 in good health and CMV-seronegative. This rearrangement joins TRBV30 to TRBJ1-5; D remains unclear. This CDR3 is CAWSRGPRQPQHF. As DNA, the CDR3 is TGTGCCTGGAGTCGCGGACCCCGCCAGCCCCAGCATTTT. The full variable domain, completed using reference TRBV30 and TRBJ1-5, is SQTIHQWPATLVQPVGSPLSLECTVEGTSNPNLYWYRQAAGRGLQLLFYSVGIGQISSEVPQNLSASRPQDRQFILSSKKLLLSDSGFYLCAWSRGPRQPQHFGDGTRLSIL.